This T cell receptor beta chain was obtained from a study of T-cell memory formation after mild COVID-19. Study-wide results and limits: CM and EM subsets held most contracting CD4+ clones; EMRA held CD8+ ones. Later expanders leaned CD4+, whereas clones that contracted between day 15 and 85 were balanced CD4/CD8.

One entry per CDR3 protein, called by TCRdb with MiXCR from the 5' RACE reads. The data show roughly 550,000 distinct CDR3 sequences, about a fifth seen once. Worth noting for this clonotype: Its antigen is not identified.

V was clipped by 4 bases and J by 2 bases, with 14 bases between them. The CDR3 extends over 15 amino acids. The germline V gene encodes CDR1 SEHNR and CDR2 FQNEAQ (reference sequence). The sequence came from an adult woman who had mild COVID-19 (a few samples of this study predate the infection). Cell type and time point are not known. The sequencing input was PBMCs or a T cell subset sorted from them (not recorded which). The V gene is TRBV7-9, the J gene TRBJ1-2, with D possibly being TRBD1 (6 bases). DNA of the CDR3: TGTGCCAGCAGCTCCCCCGTAACAGGGAACTATGGCTACACCTTC. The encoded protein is CASSSPVTGNYGYTF.